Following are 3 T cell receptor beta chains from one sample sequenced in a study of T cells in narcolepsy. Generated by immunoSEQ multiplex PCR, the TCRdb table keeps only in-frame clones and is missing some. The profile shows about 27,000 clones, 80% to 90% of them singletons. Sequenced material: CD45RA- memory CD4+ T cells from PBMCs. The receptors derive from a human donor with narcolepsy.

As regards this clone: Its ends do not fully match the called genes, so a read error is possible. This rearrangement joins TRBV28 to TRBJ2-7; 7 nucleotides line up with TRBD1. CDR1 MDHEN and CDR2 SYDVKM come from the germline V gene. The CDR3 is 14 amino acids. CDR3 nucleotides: TGTGCCGGCAGACACCTAGGGACAGACTACGAGCAGTACTTC. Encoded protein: CAGRHLGTDYEQYF.

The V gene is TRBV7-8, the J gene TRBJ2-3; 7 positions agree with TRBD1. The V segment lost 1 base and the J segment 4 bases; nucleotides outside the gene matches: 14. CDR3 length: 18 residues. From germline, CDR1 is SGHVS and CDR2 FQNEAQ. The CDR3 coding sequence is TGTGCCAGCAGCTTAGGGCGAGGAGGAACCCAGGGGGCAGATACGCAGTATTTT. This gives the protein CASSLGRGGTQGADTQYF.

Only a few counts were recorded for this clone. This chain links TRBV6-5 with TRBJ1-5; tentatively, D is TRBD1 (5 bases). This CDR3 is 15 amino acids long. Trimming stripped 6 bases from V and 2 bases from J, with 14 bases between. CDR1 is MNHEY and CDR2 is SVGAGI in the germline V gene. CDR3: CASSPLRVGNQPQHF. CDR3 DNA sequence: TGTGCCAGCAGCCCCCTCAGGGTTGGCAATCAGCCCCAGCATTTT.